The T cell receptor (beta chain) described here comes from a study of molecular identifiers for immune sequencing clone quantification. Turning to the study itself: In replicates, RNA from approximately 22,000 or 94,000 naive CD8 cells was split five ways, four sequenced.

CDR1 is MNHNS, CDR2 SASEGT, per germline. This CDR3 has 14 residues. Between the trimmed V and J ends, which lost 5 bases and 6 bases, there was a span of 13 bases. As previously described, bulk TCR libraries were made using listed TCR primers. Via MiXCR, TCRdb re-called the PCR reads, giving one row per CDR3 protein. The sample lists about half a million distinct CDR3 sequences, 20% to 25% occurring once. V gene TRBV6-1 combines with J gene TRBJ2-2; weak D call: TRBD2 (5 bases). The sample taken for sequencing was naive CD8+ T cells from blood, with Jurkat cell RNA spiked in. Specified subset: FACS-sorted CD8+CD4-CCR7+CD45RA+ naive T cells. This clonotype was obtained from a human donor in good health. Some libraries in this study had Jurkat cell RNA spiked in. CDR3 residues: CASSRSRGPGELFF. Written as DNA, the CDR3 is TGTGCCAGCAGTCGAAGTAGAGGGCCCGGGGAGCTGTTTTTT.